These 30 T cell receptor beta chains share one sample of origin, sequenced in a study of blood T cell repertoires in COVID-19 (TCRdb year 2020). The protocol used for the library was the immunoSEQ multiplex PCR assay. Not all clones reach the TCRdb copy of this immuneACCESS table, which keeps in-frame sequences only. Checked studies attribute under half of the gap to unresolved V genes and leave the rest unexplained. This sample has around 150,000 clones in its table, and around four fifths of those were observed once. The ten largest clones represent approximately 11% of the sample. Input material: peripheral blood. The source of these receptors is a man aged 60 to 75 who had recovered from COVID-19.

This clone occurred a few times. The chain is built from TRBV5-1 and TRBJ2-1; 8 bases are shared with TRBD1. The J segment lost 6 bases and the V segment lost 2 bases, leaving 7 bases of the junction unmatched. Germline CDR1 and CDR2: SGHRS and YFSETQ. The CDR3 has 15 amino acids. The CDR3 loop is CASSFAGGAANEQFF. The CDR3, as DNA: TGCGCCAGCAGCTTCGCAGGGGGCGCGGCCAATGAGCAGTTCTTC.

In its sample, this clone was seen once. The CDR3 sequence: CAWSVQGGDIQYF. The DNA of the CDR3 is TGTGCCTGGAGTGTGCAGGGAGGAGACATTCAGTACTTC. V gene TRBV30 combines with J gene TRBJ2-4, with a weak D call TRBD2 (6 bases). V lost 0 bases and J 8 bases, leaving 11 bases between the germline ends. The CDR3 is 13 residues long. Germline V CDR1 and CDR2: GTSNPN, SVGIG (reference sequence).

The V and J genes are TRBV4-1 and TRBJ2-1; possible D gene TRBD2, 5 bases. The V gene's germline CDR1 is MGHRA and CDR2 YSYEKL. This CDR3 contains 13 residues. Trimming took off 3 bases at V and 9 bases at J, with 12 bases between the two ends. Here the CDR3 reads CASSQLTRSEQFF. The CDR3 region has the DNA TGCGCCAGCAGCCAGCTCACTAGGTCTGAGCAGTTCTTC.

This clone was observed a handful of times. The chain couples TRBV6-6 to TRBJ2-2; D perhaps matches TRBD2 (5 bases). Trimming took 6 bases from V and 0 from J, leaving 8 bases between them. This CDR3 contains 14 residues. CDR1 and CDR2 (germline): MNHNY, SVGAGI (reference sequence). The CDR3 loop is CASRLTTNTGELFF. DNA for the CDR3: TGTGCCAGCAGATTGACTACGAACACCGGGGAGCTGTTTTTT.

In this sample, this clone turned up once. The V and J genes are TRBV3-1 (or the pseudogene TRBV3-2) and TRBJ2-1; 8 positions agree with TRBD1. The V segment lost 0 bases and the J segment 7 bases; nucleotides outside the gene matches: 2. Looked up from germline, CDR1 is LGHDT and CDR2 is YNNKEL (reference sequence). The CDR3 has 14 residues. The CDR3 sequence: CASSQDRGPNEQFF. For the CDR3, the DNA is TGTGCCAGCAGCCAAGACAGGGGGCCAAATGAGCAGTTCTTC.

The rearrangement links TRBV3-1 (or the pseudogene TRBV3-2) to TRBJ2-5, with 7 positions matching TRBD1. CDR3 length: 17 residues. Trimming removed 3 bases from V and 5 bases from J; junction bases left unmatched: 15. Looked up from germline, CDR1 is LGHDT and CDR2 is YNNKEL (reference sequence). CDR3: CASSHPKRGTATETQYF. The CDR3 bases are TGTGCCAGCAGCCACCCTAAAAGGGGGACAGCGACGGAGACCCAGTACTTC.

The CDR3 protein is CASSTQVYTGELFF. For the CDR3, the DNA is TGTGCCAGTAGTACACAGGTGTACACCGGGGAGCTGTTTTTT. This chain links TRBV19 with TRBJ2-2, with a weak D call TRBD1 (5 bases). Trimming cost V 4 bases and J 3 bases, with 9 bases left between them. CDR1 and CDR2 (germline): LNHDA, SQIVND (reference sequence). This CDR3 spans 14 amino acids.

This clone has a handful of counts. DNA of the CDR3: TGCGCCAGCAGCTTGGAAGCAGGCTTACAAGAGACCCAGTACTTC. This translates into CASSLEAGLQETQYF. The gene calls are TRBV5-1 and TRBJ2-5; D is unclear. Trimming stripped 0 bases from V and 2 bases from J, with 11 bases between. The CDR3 is 15 residues long. CDR1 and CDR2 (germline): SGHRS, YFSETQ.

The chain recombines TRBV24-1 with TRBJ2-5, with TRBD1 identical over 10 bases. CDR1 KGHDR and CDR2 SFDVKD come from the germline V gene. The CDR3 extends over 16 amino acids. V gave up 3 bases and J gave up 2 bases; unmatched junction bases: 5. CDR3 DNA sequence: TGTGCCACCAGTGATGGACAGGGACAGGGGCAAGAGACCCAGTACTTC. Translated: CATSDGQGQGQETQYF.

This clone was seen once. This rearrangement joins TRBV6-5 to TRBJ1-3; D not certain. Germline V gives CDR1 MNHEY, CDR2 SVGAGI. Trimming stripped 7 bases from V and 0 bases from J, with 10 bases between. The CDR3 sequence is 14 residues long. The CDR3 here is CASIVDNSGNTIYF. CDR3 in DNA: TGTGCCAGCATCGTCGACAACTCTGGAAACACCATATATTTT.

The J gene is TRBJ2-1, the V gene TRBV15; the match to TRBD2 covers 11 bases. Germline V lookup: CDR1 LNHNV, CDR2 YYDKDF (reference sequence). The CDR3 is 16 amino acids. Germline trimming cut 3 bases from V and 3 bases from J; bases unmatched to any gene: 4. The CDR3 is CATSSRLAGIYNEQFF. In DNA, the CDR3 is TGTGCCACCAGCAGCAGACTAGCGGGAATCTACAATGAGCAGTTCTTC.

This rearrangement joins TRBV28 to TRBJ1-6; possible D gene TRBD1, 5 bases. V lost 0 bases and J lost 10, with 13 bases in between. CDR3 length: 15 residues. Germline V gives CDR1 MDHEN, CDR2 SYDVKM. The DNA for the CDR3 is TGTGCCAGCAGTTTATGGGCAGGGATAGGGTCACCCCTCCACTTT. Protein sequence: CASSLWAGIGSPLHF.

CDR3 DNA sequence: TGCAGCATCCAGGGGCAGGCGAATGAAAAACTGTTTTTT. Protein: CSIQGQANEKLFF. This chain joins TRBV29-1 and TRBJ1-4; TRBD1 might be the D (6 bases). Per germline, CDR1 SQVTM and CDR2 ANQGSEA. The ends were cut back, 8 bases at V and 5 bases at J, with 15 bases in the middle. CDR3 length: 13 residues. The full variable domain, rest sourced from reference TRBV29-1 and TRBJ1-4, is SAVISQKPSRDICQRGTSLTIQCQVDSQVTMMFWYRQQPGQSLTLIATANQGSEATYESGFVIDKFPISRPNLTFSTLTVSNMSPEDSSIYLCSIQGQANEKLFFGSGTQLSVL.

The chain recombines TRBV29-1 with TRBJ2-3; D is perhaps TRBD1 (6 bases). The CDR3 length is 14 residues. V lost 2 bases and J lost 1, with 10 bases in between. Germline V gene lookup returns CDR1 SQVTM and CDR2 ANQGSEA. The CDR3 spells CSVETAGGTDTQYF. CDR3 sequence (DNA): TGCAGCGTTGAAACGGCAGGGGGCACAGATACGCAGTATTTT.

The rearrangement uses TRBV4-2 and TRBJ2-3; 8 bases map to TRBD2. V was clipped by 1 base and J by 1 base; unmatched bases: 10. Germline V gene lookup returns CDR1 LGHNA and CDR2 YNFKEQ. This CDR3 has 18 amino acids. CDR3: CASSQGRTGGPGTDTQYF. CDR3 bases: TGTGCCAGCAGCCAAGGACGGACGGGAGGGCCGGGCACAGATACGCAGTATTTT.

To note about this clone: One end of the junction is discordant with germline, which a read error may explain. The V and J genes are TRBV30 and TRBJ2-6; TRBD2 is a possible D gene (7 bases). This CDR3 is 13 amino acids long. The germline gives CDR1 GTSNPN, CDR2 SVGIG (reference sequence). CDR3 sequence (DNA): TGTGCCTGGAGTGTAGGGGGGGCCAACGTCCTAACTTTC. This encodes CAWSVGGANVLTF.

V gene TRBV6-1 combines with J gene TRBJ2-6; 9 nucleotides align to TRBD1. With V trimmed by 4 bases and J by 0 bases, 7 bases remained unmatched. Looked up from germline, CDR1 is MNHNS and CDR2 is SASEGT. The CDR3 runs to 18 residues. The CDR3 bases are TGTGCCAGCAGTGGGACAGGGGTCGCAGGCTCTGGGGCCAACGTCCTGACTTTC. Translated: CASSGTGVAGSGANVLTF.

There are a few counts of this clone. In DNA form, the CDR3 reads TGCGCCAGCAGCTTGGAGGGGTCTAATGAAAAACTGTTTTTT. Protein: CASSLEGSNEKLFF. The rearrangement joins TRBV5-1 to TRBJ1-4; D is perhaps TRBD1 (5 bases). Germline assignment: CDR1 SGHRS and CDR2 YFSETQ. V was pared by 0 bases and J by 3 bases, with 6 bases between. This CDR3 comprises 14 residues.

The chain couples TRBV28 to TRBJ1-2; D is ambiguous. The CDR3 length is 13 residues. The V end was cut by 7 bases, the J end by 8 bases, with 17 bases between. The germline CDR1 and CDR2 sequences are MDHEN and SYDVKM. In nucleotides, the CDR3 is TGTGCCAGCACCCTGGGTGGGTTGGGCGGCTACACCTTC. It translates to CASTLGGLGGYTF.

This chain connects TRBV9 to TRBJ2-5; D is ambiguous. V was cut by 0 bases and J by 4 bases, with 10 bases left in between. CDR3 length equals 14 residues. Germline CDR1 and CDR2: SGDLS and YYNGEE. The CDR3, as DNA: TGTGCCAGCAGCGTAGATTCGTCGGGAGAGACCCAGTACTTC. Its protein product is CASSVDSSGETQYF.

The chain's CDR3 is CASSLYRGPYNEQFF. The CDR3 DNA reads TGTGCCAGCAGCTTATACAGGGGGCCCTACAATGAGCAGTTCTTC. J is TRBJ2-1 and V is TRBV7-9; 9 bases fit TRBD1. Germline values: CDR1 SEHNR, CDR2 FQNEAQ (reference sequence). The CDR3 extends over 15 amino acids. V was clipped by 2 bases and J by 2 bases; unmatched bases: 1.

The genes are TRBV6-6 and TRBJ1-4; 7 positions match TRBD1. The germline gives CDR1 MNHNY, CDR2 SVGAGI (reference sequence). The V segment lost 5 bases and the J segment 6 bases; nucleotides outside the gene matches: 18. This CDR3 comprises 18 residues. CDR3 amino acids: CASSPRPRTGTDDEKLFF. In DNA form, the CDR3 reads TGTGCCAGCAGTCCCCGCCCCCGTACCGGGACAGATGATGAAAAACTGTTTTTT.

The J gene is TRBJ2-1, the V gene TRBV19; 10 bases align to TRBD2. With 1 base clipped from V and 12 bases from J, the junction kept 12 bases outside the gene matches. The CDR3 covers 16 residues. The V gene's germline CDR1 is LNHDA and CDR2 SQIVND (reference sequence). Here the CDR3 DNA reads TGTGCCAGTAGTATAGGGGGACTAGCGTACCGGGGTGGGCAGTTCTTC. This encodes CASSIGGLAYRGGQFF. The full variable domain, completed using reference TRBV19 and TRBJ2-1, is DGGITQSPKYLFRKEGQNVTLSCEQNLNHDAMYWYRQDPGQGLRLIYYSQIVNDFQKGDIAEGYSVSREKKESFPLTVTSAQKNPTAFYLCASSIGGLAYRGGQFFGPGTRLTVL.

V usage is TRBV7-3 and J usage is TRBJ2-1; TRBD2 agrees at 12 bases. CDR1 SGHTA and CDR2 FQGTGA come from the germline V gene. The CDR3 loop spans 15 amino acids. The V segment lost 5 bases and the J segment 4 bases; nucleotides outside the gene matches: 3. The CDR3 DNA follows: TGTGCCAGCAGCCTAGCGGGAGGGCCTTACAATGAGCAGTTCTTC. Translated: CASSLAGGPYNEQFF.

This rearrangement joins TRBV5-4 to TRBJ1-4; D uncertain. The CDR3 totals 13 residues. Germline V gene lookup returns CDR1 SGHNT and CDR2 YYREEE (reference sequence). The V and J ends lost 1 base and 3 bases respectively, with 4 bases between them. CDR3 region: CASSLRPNEKLFF. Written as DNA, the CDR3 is TGTGCCAGCAGCTTGCGTCCTAATGAAAAACTGTTTTTT.

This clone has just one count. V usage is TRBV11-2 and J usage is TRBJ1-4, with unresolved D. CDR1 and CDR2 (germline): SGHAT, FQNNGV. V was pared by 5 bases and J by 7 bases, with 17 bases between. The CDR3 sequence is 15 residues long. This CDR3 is CASSPIRGRGEKLFF. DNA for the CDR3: TGTGCCAGCAGCCCAATTCGCGGGCGCGGTGAAAAACTGTTTTTT.

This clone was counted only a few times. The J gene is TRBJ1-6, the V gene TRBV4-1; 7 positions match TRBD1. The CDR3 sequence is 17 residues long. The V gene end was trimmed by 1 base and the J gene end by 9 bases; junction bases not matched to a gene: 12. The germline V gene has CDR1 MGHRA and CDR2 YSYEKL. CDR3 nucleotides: TGCGCCAGCAGCCAAGGGACAGGAAGAATGGCGGGTTCACCCCTCCACTTT. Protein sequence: CASSQGTGRMAGSPLHF.

The CDR3 spells CASRISPGLPHEQYF. In DNA form, the CDR3 reads TGCGCCAGCCGCATCTCACCGGGACTCCCTCACGAGCAGTACTTC. The chain links TRBV5-1 to TRBJ2-7; tentatively, D is TRBD2 (6 bases). Looked up from germline, CDR1 is SGHRS and CDR2 is YFSETQ. The ends were cut back, 7 bases at V and 5 bases at J, with 22 bases in the middle. The CDR3 is 15 residues long.

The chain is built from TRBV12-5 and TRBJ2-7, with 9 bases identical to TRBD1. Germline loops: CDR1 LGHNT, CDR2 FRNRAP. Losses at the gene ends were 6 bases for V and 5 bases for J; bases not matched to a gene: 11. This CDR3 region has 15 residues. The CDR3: CASGLSQQGAHEQYF. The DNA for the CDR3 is TGTGCTAGTGGCCTGTCCCAACAGGGGGCCCACGAGCAGTACTTC.

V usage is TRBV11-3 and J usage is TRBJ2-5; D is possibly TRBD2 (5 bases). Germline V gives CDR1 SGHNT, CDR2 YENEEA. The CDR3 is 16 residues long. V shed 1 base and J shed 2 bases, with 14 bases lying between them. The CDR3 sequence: CASSLGAGIGQETQYF. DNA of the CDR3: TGTGCCAGCAGCTTAGGGGCCGGGATTGGGCAAGAGACCCAGTACTTC.